This is a list of T cell receptor beta chains from one sample in a study of regulatory T cells in long-lasting Graves disease. MiXCR, applied by TCRdb to the multiplex PCR reads, yields one record per CDR3 protein. Among 350,000 to 450,000 distinct CDR3 sequences, roughly 20% were seen once, and the ten largest hold 20%. The material was peripheral blood mononuclear cells (PBMCs), obtained when the disease was refractory, from a patient treated with antithyroid drugs. These receptors originate from a female donor with Graves disease. The CDR3 runs from the conserved cysteine through the conserved F or W. The D gene is left open where the match is weak. Only part of the rows carry a size: once, few, many, or a class if the clone is expanded.

TRBV6-1	few	TRBJ2-7	-	CASKDQNYEQYF	TGTGCCAGCAAAGATCAGAACTACGAGCAGTACTTC
TRBV25-1	few	TRBJ1-1	-	CASSESGTPSTEAFF	TGTGCCAGCAGTGAAAGTGGGACCCCTTCCACTGAAGCTTTCTTT
TRBV7-2	many	TRBJ2-7	-	CASSPFLGLPGWEQYF	TGTGCCAGCAGCCCCTTCCTTGGTCTGCCGGGGTGGGAGCAGTACTTC
TRBV19	few	TRBJ1-5	-	CASSLQGPQPQHF	TGTGCCAGTAGTCTACAGGGCCCTCAGCCCCAGCATTTT
TRBV6-2/TRBV6-3	-	TRBJ2-7	-	CASRPYLQLSDYEQYF	TGTGCCAGCAGGCCCTATCTCCAACTAAGCGACTACGAGCAGTACTTC
TRBV28	many	TRBJ2-5	TRBD1	CASSSGGQETQYF	TGTGCCAGCAGTTCAGGGGGCCAAGAGACCCAGTACTTC
TRBV14	-	TRBJ2-7	-	CASSQGEFEEQYF	TGTGCCAGCAGCCAGGGAGAGTTCGAGGAGCAGTACTTC
TRBV5-6	few	TRBJ2-7	TRBD2	CASPTGGGHEQYF	TGTGCCAGCCCCACCGGGGGGGGCCACGAGCAGTACTTC
TRBV12-3/TRBV12-4	many	TRBJ1-1	-	CASSKEEFTEAFF	TGTGCCAGCAGCAAAGAGGAGTTCACTGAAGCTTTCTTT
TRBV5-1	-	TRBJ2-5	TRBD2	CASSLAHRLAGDFRETQYF	TGCGCCAGCAGCTTGGCCCATCGACTAGCGGGAGATTTCAGAGAGACCCAGTACTTC
TRBV5-6	many	TRBJ1-6	-	CASRTTLGSSPLHF	TGTGCCAGCAGGACTACTCTGGGATCTTCACCCCTCCACTTT
TRBV30	many	TRBJ1-2	-	CAWNIGRAAGYTF	TGTGCCTGGAATATAGGCAGGGCGGCGGGCTACACCTTC
TRBV20-1	-	TRBJ1-1	-	CSPSQAGTEAFF	TGCAGTCCGTCCCAAGCGGGCACTGAAGCTTTCTTT
TRBV20-1	-	TRBJ2-5	-	CSARDGSSPQETQYF	TGCAGTGCTAGGGATGGTTCATCCCCCCAGGAGACCCAGTACTTC
TRBV20-1	few	TRBJ2-7	-	CSAREWTYEQYF	TGCAGTGCTAGGGAGTGGACCTACGAGCAGTACTTC
TRBV20-1	-	TRBJ1-2	-	CSARDQSEGRSYGYTF	TGCAGTGCTAGAGATCAAAGTGAGGGCCGTTCCTATGGCTACACCTTC
TRBV4-3	-	TRBJ2-2	-	CASSQHREIGELFF	TGCGCCAGCAGCCAACATCGGGAAATCGGGGAGCTGTTTTTT
TRBV5-1	once	TRBJ2-1	-	CASSPRADLYNEQFF	TGCGCCAGCAGCCCTAGGGCGGATCTTTACAATGAGCAGTTCTTC
TRBV30	few	TRBJ1-1	-	CAWSVSVTTEAFF	TGTGCCTGGAGTGTCAGTGTGACCACTGAAGCTTTCTTT
TRBV7-9	few	TRBJ1-1	-	CASSLVSAQNTEAFF	TGTGCCAGCAGCTTAGTATCAGCGCAGAACACTGAAGCTTTCTTT
TRBV7-3	many	TRBJ2-2	TRBD1	CASSLDRAYGELFF	TGTGCCAGCAGCTTGGACAGGGCTTACGGGGAGCTGTTTTTT
TRBV27	many	TRBJ2-5	TRBD1	CASSLGQGAVETQYF	TGTGCCAGCAGCCTCGGACAGGGGGCCGTGGAGACCCAGTACTTC
TRBV27	-	TRBJ2-1	-	CASKGLANEQFF	TGTGCCAGCAAAGGTCTGGCCAATGAGCAGTTCTTC
TRBV2	-	TRBJ1-5	-	CASSYPQGNQPQHF	TGTGCCAGCAGTTACCCGCAGGGCAATCAGCCCCAGCATTTT
TRBV4-1	few	TRBJ1-5	TRBD1	CASSQGHTGEQPQHF	TGCGCCAGCAGCCAAGGGCATACAGGGGAACAGCCCCAGCATTTT
TRBV7-2	few	TRBJ2-2	-	CASSWNSNTGELFF	TGTGCTAGCAGCTGGAACAGTAACACCGGGGAGCTGTTTTTT
TRBV15	-	TRBJ1-1	-	CATSREGVVTEAFF	TGTGCCACCAGCAGAGAAGGGGTCGTCACTGAAGCTTTCTTT
TRBV6-1	-	TRBJ2-7	-	CGRGVREFSYEQYF	TGTGGCAGGGGGGTGCGGGAGTTTTCCTACGAGCAGTACTTC
TRBV7-8	many	TRBJ2-7	-	CASSLDSLYEQYF	TGTGCCAGCAGCTTAGACTCCCTCTACGAGCAGTACTTC
TRBV6-2/TRBV6-3	-	TRBJ1-1	TRBD1	CASSYLAGGTEAFF	TGTGCCAGCAGTTACCTTGCAGGGGGCACTGAAGCTTTCTTT
TRBV12-3/TRBV12-4	few	TRBJ1-1	TRBD1	CASSSGQAGSTEAFF	TGTGCCAGCAGTTCAGGACAGGCGGGAAGCACTGAAGCTTTCTTT
TRBV5-5	-	TRBJ1-1	-	CASSFLRAEAFF	TGTGCCAGCAGCTTCCTCCGGGCTGAAGCTTTCTTT
TRBV12-3/TRBV12-4	few	TRBJ2-7	-	CASSLGGQGDEQYF	TGTGCCAGCAGTTTAGGGGGCCAGGGCGACGAGCAGTACTTC
TRBV7-9	many	TRBJ2-7	-	CASSLPKQGGDF	TGTGCCAGCAGCTTACCAAAGCAGGGTGGAGACTTC
TRBV20-1	few	TRBJ2-7	TRBD2	CSARLAGGGYEQYF	TGCAGTGCTAGGCTAGCGGGAGGGGGCTACGAGCAGTACTTC
TRBV30	-	TRBJ1-5	TRBD1	CAWDVGQGGQPQHF	TGTGCCTGGGATGTCGGACAGGGGGGTCAGCCCCAGCATTTT
TRBV4-3	-	TRBJ2-7	TRBD2	CASSQDGLAGGEQYF	TGCGCCAGCAGCCAAGACGGACTAGCGGGAGGCGAGCAGTACTTC
TRBV30	-	TRBJ2-2	TRBD2	CAWNQGLAGPNTGELFF	TGTGCCTGGAATCAGGGACTAGCGGGACCGAACACCGGGGAGCTGTTTTTT
TRBV19	-	TRBJ1-5	-	CATFEGQPQHF	TGTGCCACTTTCGAGGGTCAGCCCCAGCATTTT
TRBV7-9	few	TRBJ2-5	TRBD1	CASSLGDRAEETQYF	TGTGCCAGCAGCTTAGGGGACAGGGCGGAAGAGACCCAGTACTTC
TRBV6-5	-	TRBJ2-5	-	CASSYPGRTKTQYF	TGTGCCAGCAGTTACCCGGGACGGACGAAGACCCAGTACTTC
TRBV19	-	TRBJ2-7	-	CASSIGRGSSYEQYF	TGTGCCAGTAGTATAGGAAGGGGGAGCTCCTACGAGCAGTACTTC
TRBV20-1	-	TRBJ2-1	-	CSAMGHNEQFF	TGCAGTGCTATGGGACACAATGAGCAGTTCTTC
TRBV12-3/TRBV12-4	-	TRBJ2-1	TRBD2	CASSRGGSLYNEQFF	TGTGCCAGCAGTCGTGGCGGGAGCCTGTACAATGAGCAGTTCTTC
TRBV6-1	few	TRBJ2-6	TRBD1	CASSRTPGQVSSGANVLTF	TGTGCCAGCAGTCGAACTCCGGGACAGGTATCCTCTGGGGCCAACGTCCTGACTTTC
TRBV11-2	-	TRBJ2-3	-	CASSKLKLESTDTQYF	TGTGCCAGCAGCAAACTTAAATTAGAGAGCACAGATACGCAGTATTTT
TRBV20-1	-	TRBJ2-7	-	CSAPKGSYEQYF	TGCAGTGCTCCCAAAGGATCCTACGAGCAGTACTTC
TRBV24-1	-	TRBJ1-5	TRBD1	CATSESDRGPNQPQHF	TGTGCCACCAGTGAATCGGACAGGGGCCCTAATCAGCCCCAGCATTTT
TRBV5-1	many	TRBJ2-6	-	CASGTGSGANVLTF	TGCGCCAGCGGTACAGGGTCTGGGGCCAACGTCCTGACTTTC
TRBV19	-	TRBJ1-6	-	CASSMKVWGPNSPLHF	TGTGCCAGTAGTATGAAGGTATGGGGACCGAATTCACCCCTCCACTTT
TRBV6-2/TRBV6-3	-	TRBJ2-7	-	CASSYSTPSYEQYF	TGTGCCAGCAGTTACTCCACCCCGTCCTACGAGCAGTACTTC
TRBV10-3	few	TRBJ2-2	-	CAILRGTGELFF	TGTGCCATCCTCCGAGGCACCGGGGAGCTGTTTTTT
TRBV5-1	-	TRBJ2-7	-	CASSFWEEDEQYF	TGCGCCAGCAGCTTCTGGGAGGAGGACGAGCAGTACTTC
TRBV3-1	few	TRBJ2-7	-	CASSQDPGAGEQYF	TGTGCCAGCAGCCAAGACCCAGGGGCAGGGGAGCAGTACTTC
TRBV19	-	TRBJ2-4	TRBD1	CASSKGDRNIQYF	TGTGCCAGTAGTAAGGGGGACAGGAACATTCAGTACTTC
TRBV28	-	TRBJ2-7	-	CASSLRGRLHEQYF	TGTGCCAGCAGTTTACGTGGAAGACTCCACGAGCAGTACTTC
TRBV7-2	many	TRBJ2-5	TRBD2	CASSPRTSGVEETQYF	TGTGCCAGCAGCCCACGGACTAGCGGGGTGGAAGAGACCCAGTACTTC
TRBV15	many	TRBJ2-4	TRBD1	CATSRDGDRGRSTVQYF	TGTGCCACCAGCAGAGATGGGGACAGGGGGCGGTCGACCGTTCAGTACTTC
TRBV27	-	TRBJ1-1	-	CASSFGRMGTEAFF	TGTGCCAGCAGTTTCGGCAGGATGGGGACTGAAGCTTTCTTT
TRBV6-9	-	TRBJ2-7	-	CASSYSRRGSSYEQYF	TGTGCCAGCAGTTACTCCCGGCGGGGTAGCTCCTACGAGCAGTACTTC